This TCR beta chain was identified in a study of blood T cell repertoires in COVID-19. Study-level information: Both acute and convalescent COVID-19 samples were obtained from the United States, Italy and Spain. The analysed material was cDNA or gDNA that came from T cells, B-cell-depleted T cells, or PBMCs.

Germline CDR1 and CDR2: GTSNPN and SVGIG (reference sequence). This CDR3 has 13 amino acids. V lost 2 bases to trimming and J lost 4 bases; unmatched junction nucleotides: 2. Authors' processing steps: Using reference gene primer amplification, nucleated cell counts were estimated. TCRdb's copy holds only in-frame clones and misses some; the assay was immunoSEQ multiplex PCR. V and J calls and clone size are those listed in that table; D and trimming were worked out from the DNA. The table records 250,000 or so clones, roughly 79% of them present only once. This receptor was identified in a woman older than 75 with acute or convalescent COVID-19. Specimen: peripheral blood. J is TRBJ2-7 and V is TRBV30; 10 positions match TRBD2. CDR3 in amino acids: CAWSPSGRYEQYF. DNA of the CDR3: TGTGCCTGGAGTCCTAGCGGGAGATACGAGCAGTACTTC.